Shown below are 29 T cell receptor beta chains from a single sample sequenced in a study of human T cells and chemical hapten exposure. TCRdb reprocessed the RACE reads with MiXCR, giving one entry per CDR3 protein. Of 95,000 to 150,000 distinct CDR3 sequences in the sample, approximately 13% are singletons; the top ten hold around 2.8%. Stated time point: pre-sensitization, week 0. Treatment here: therapeutic diphenylcyclopropenone sensitization with weekly scalp DPC. The specimen was whole blood, collected in connection with sensitization to the hapten diphenylcyclopropenone (DPC). These receptors were taken from a woman under 30 with alopecia areata. Some clones in this sample may be carry-over from other donors' samples.

The V call is TRBV7-6, the J call TRBJ2-3, with D maybe TRBD2 (6 bases). This CDR3 has 13 residues. V gave up 6 bases and J gave up 4 bases, with 11 bases separating them. CDR1 and CDR2 from the germline V gene are SGHVS and FNYEAQ. The CDR3: CASRVLASDTQYF. In DNA, the CDR3 is TGTGCCAGCAGGGTACTAGCTTCAGATACGCAGTATTTT.

The chain carries TRBV13 and TRBJ2-7, with D possibly TRBD1 on 6 matching bases. Trimming removed 5 bases at V and 4 bases at J, with 15 bases between. Per germline, CDR1 PRHDT and CDR2 FYEKMQ (reference sequence). This CDR3 is built from 14 residues. CDR3 bases: TGTGCCAGCAGCGTCAGGACAGAGCTGTACGAGCAGTACTTC. It yields the protein CASSVRTELYEQYF.

This clonotype has at least ten counts. The chain has TRBV12-3 or TRBV12-4 and TRBJ2-2; D possibly corresponds to TRBD2 (5 bases). Trimming cost V 3 bases and J 5 bases, with 13 bases left between them. The CDR3 runs 15 residues. The CDR3 sequence is CASSFFPRRTGELFF. The CDR3 region has the DNA TGTGCCAGCAGTTTCTTCCCTCGGAGGACCGGGGAGCTGTTTTTT.

This clonotype was seen a handful of times. The chain is built from TRBV3-1 and TRBJ2-5; perhaps TRBD2 as D (6 bases). Germline V lookup: CDR1 LGHDT, CDR2 YNNKEL (reference sequence). This CDR3 has 18 residues. The V end lost 0 bases, the J end lost 2 bases, and 19 bases lay between the germline ends. DNA of the CDR3: TGTGCCAGCAGCCAAGAGGGTCGGAGGGTTAGACGACAAGAGACCCAGTACTTC. Translated, it gives CASSQEGRRVRRQETQYF.

This clonotype was seen repeatedly, ten times or more. This rearrangement joins TRBV20-1 to TRBJ1-1, with D tentatively TRBD1 (5 bases). The CDR3 runs 13 residues. Germline CDR1 DFQATT, CDR2 SNEGSKA (reference sequence). Trimming shortened V by 6 bases and J by 0 bases, and 11 bases separated the two germline ends. For the CDR3, the DNA is TGCAGTGCACGGACAAGGATGAACACTGAAGCTTTCTTT. Amino acids: CSARTRMNTEAFF.

This clonotype occurred a few times. CDR3 nucleotides: TGTGCCAGCAGCTCACCCGGACAATCCTACGAGCAGTACTTC. This sequence encodes CASSSPGQSYEQYF. The chain employs TRBV11-2 and TRBJ2-7, with D possibly matching TRBD1 (5 bases). V was trimmed by 4 bases and J by 1 base, leaving 11 bases between them. The length of the CDR3 is 14 residues. The germline CDR1 and CDR2 sequences are SGHAT and FQNNGV.

This clonotype was seen repeatedly, ten times or more. V usage is TRBV11-2 and J usage is TRBJ2-2, with D perhaps matching TRBD1 or TRBD2 (5 bases each). The CDR3 is made up of 15 amino acids. Deletions cut 6 bases from V and 2 bases from J, with 13 bases between. Germline CDR1 is SGHAT and CDR2 is FQNNGV. CDR3 sequence (DNA): TGTGCCAGCAGTTTAACCGGGGCCAACACCGGGGAGCTGTTTTTT. Amino acid sequence: CASSLTGANTGELFF.

This clonotype has ten or more counts. The genes are TRBV7-9 and TRBJ1-2; perhaps TRBD1 as D (5 bases). The germline V gene has CDR1 SEHNR and CDR2 FQNEAQ (reference sequence). The CDR3 length is 14 residues. Trimming removed 1 base from V and 7 bases from J, with 13 bases in between. CDR3 coding DNA: TGTGCCAGCAGCTTAGTGGCAGGGTCGAGTGGCTACACCTTC. It specifies CASSLVAGSSGYTF. The variable domain in full, with the rest retrieved from reference TRBV7-9 and TRBJ1-2, is DTGVSQNPRHKITKRGQNVTFRCDPISEHNRLYWYRQTLGQGPEFLTYFQNEAQLEKSRLLSDRFSAERPKGSFSTLEIQRTEQGDSAMYLCASSLVAGSSGYTFGSGTRLTVV.

The chain joins TRBV29-1 to TRBJ1-1; a weak D match, TRBD1 (6 bases). Trimming pared 4 bases from V and 5 bases from J, leaving 26 bases between. Germline CDR1 SQVTM, CDR2 ANQGSEA. This CDR3 contains 17 residues. The CDR3 is CSVVTRGRTPGTTEAFF. CDR3 in DNA: TGCAGCGTTGTTACCCGGGGGCGAACCCCTGGAACAACTGAAGCTTTCTTT.

This clonotype was counted between two and nine times. The chain uses TRBV19 and TRBJ1-5, with D perhaps TRBD1 (6 bases). CDR1 is LNHDA, CDR2 SQIVND, per germline (reference sequence). There are 17 residues in the CDR3. Trimming pared 3 bases from V and 4 bases from J, leaving 19 bases between. The CDR3 protein is CASSMGAGRPPNQPQHF. The DNA for the CDR3 is TGTGCCAGTAGTATGGGGGCAGGACGGCCTCCTAATCAGCCCCAGCATTTT.

The sample holds a few counts of this clonotype. This chain links TRBV30 with TRBJ2-6; 7 bases agree with TRBD1. Germline CDR1 GTSNPN, CDR2 SVGIG (reference sequence). This CDR3 spans 13 amino acids. Unmatched junction bases numbered 1, after V lost 8 bases and J lost 0 bases. For the CDR3, the DNA is TGTGCCCGACAGGGCTCTGGGGCCAACGTCCTGACTTTC. It codes for CARQGSGANVLTF.

This clonotype came up a few times. The V call is TRBV6-5, the J call TRBJ1-6; D is undetermined. CDR3 length: 12 amino acids. CDR1 is MNHEY, CDR2 SVGAGI, per germline. V was trimmed by 7 bases and J by 13 bases, leaving 14 bases between them. CDR3 amino acids: CASTRLGFPLHF. CDR3 nucleotides: TGTGCCAGCACCCGGCTGGGGTTCCCCCTCCACTTT.

This clonotype was detected only once. The chain joins TRBV7-2 to TRBJ1-4, with a tentative D call TRBD1 (5 bases). Looked up from germline, CDR1 is SGHTA and CDR2 is FQGNSA. The CDR3 runs 15 residues. Trimming removed 5 bases from V and 4 bases from J, with 14 bases in between. The CDR3 nucleotides read TGTGCCAGCAGCCCCTCCCAGGGCTTTAATGAAAAACTGTTTTTT. Its protein product is CASSPSQGFNEKLFF.

This clonotype appeared a few times. The chain has TRBV5-6 and TRBJ1-1, with TRBD1 as a possible D gene (5 bases). This CDR3 contains 19 residues. Trimming shortened V by 2 bases and J by 1 base, and 24 bases separated the two germline ends. CDR1 is SGHDT, CDR2 YYEEEE, per germline. As DNA, the CDR3 is TGTGCCAGCAGCTTAGTCGGTGTGCTTGGGAGGGGAAGGAACACTGAAGCTTTCTTT. Translation gives CASSLVGVLGRGRNTEAFF.

This clonotype was detected ten times or more. The V gene is TRBV7-6, the J gene TRBJ2-7; TRBD1 or TRBD2 may be the D gene (5 bases each). Germline assignment: CDR1 SGHVS and CDR2 FNYEAQ. The ends were cut back, 2 bases at V and 0 bases at J, with 32 bases in the middle. The CDR3 sequence is 22 residues long. CDR3: CASSLSGNRDLGAPPSSYEQYF. DNA for the CDR3: TGTGCCAGCAGCTTATCCGGCAACCGGGACCTTGGGGCCCCGCCGAGCTCCTACGAGCAGTACTTC.

V usage is TRBV14 and J usage is TRBJ2-2; 12 bases match TRBD2. Per the germline V gene, CDR1 is SGHDN and CDR2 is FVKESK. This CDR3 is built from 16 residues. J gave up 8 bases and V 3 bases, and 7 bases lay outside the gene matches. CDR3 loop: CASSQLTSGGPGELFF. The CDR3 DNA is TGTGCCAGCAGCCAGCTGACTAGCGGGGGCCCTGGGGAGCTGTTTTTT.

This chain links TRBV20-1 with TRBJ1-4; TRBD1 matches at 7 bases. The CDR3 is 14 residues long. Germline V lookup: CDR1 DFQATT, CDR2 SNEGSKA (reference sequence). Trimming cost V 4 bases and J 8 bases; bases outside gene matches: 10. As DNA, the CDR3 is TGCAGTGCTACGACAGGGAGTCTTCTCGAAAAACTGTTTTTT. This translates into CSATTGSLLEKLFF.

The rearrangement links TRBV3-1 to TRBJ1-5; D might be TRBD1 (5 bases). The ends were cut back, 4 bases at V and 2 bases at J, with 12 bases in the middle. Germline CDR1 reads LGHDT; CDR2 reads YNNKEL (reference sequence). The CDR3 extends over 15 amino acids. The CDR3 is CASSPGAPGNQPQHF. The CDR3 bases are TGTGCCAGCAGCCCCGGGGCCCCTGGCAATCAGCCCCAGCATTTT. The whole variable domain, remainder taken from reference TRBV3-1 and TRBJ1-5, is DTAVSQTPKYLVTQMGNDKSIKCEQNLGHDTMYWYKQDSKKFLKIMFSYNNKELIINETVPNRFSPKSPDKAHLNLHINSLELGDSAVYFCASSPGAPGNQPQHFGDGTRLSIL.

Only a few counts were recorded for this clonotype. The rearrangement joins TRBV6-1 to TRBJ2-1; TRBD1 aligns across 10 bases. The CDR3 runs to 15 residues. Per the germline V gene, CDR1 is MNHNS and CDR2 is SASEGT. J gave up 1 base and V 4 bases, and 1 base lay outside the gene matches. CDR3 sequence: CASSADRGSYNEQFF. The CDR3, as DNA: TGTGCCAGCAGTGCGGACAGGGGGTCCTACAATGAGCAGTTCTTC.

This clonotype has only a few counts. V and J are TRBV20-1 and TRBJ2-2; 7 positions agree with TRBD1. Germline CDR1 DFQATT, CDR2 SNEGSKA (reference sequence). The CDR3 runs 14 residues. The V segment lost 2 bases and the J segment 6 bases; nucleotides outside the gene matches: 6. The CDR3 here is CSARSTGDAGELFF. DNA of the CDR3: TGCAGTGCTAGATCCACAGGGGACGCCGGGGAGCTGTTTTTT.

The chain has TRBV29-1 and TRBJ2-7, with D possibly called TRBD1 or TRBD2 (5 bases each). The germline V and J ends were trimmed by 5 bases and 5 bases, with 16 bases remaining between them. CDR1 SQVTM and CDR2 ANQGSEA come from the germline V gene. The CDR3 contains 13 residues. The CDR3 DNA sequence: TGCAGCGTTTCCGGGACCCAGCTCGACGAGCAGTACTTC. Its translation: CSVSGTQLDEQYF.

This clonotype was counted a few times. The V and J genes are TRBV5-1 and TRBJ1-1; TRBD1 might be the D (6 bases). Germline CDR1 and CDR2: SGHRS and YFSETQ. Trimming took 3 bases from V and 7 from J, leaving 10 bases between them. The CDR3 spans 12 residues. The CDR3 is CASSYTGFEAFF. CDR3 DNA: TGCGCCAGCAGCTATACAGGGTTTGAAGCTTTCTTT.

This clonotype was observed many times. V is TRBV7-4 and J is TRBJ2-6; 11 nucleotides line up with TRBD1. The length of the CDR3 is 21 residues. Unmatched junction bases numbered 14, after V lost 1 base and J lost 3 bases. Germline V gene sequence: CDR1 SGHVT, CDR2 SQSDAQ. As DNA, the CDR3 is TGTGCCAGCAGCTTAGACCCCCCCCCTCCGGGACAGGGGGATGGGGCCAACGTCCTGACTTTC. Amino acid sequence: CASSLDPPPPGQGDGANVLTF. Together with reference TRBV7-4 and TRBJ2-6, the CDR3 gives the full variable domain: GAGVSQSPRYKVAKRGRDVALRCDSISGHVTLYWYRQTLGQGSEVLTYSQSDAQRDKSGRPSGRFSAERPERSVSTLKIQRTEQGDSAVYLCASSLDPPPPGQGDGANVLTFGAGSRLTVL.

The chain carries TRBV27 and TRBJ1-1; D possibly corresponds to TRBD1 (5 bases). The germline V and J ends were trimmed by 5 bases and 4 bases, with 14 bases remaining between them. The CDR3 has 14 amino acids. Germline V gene sequence: CDR1 MNHEY, CDR2 SMNVEV (reference sequence). The DNA of the CDR3 is TGTGCCAGCAGTGCAAGGGGAGGAAGCACTGAAGCTTTCTTT. Translated, it gives CASSARGGSTEAFF.

This clonotype came up many times. The genes are TRBV27 and TRBJ1-5; 8 nucleotides line up with TRBD1. V lost 3 bases and J lost 4; bases outside the gene matches: 5. This CDR3 is 15 amino acids long. CDR1 and CDR2 from the germline V gene are MNHEY and SMNVEV (reference sequence). The CDR3 spells CASSFTGQGNQPQHF. CDR3 DNA sequence: TGTGCCAGCAGTTTCACCGGACAGGGTAATCAGCCCCAGCATTTT.

V and J are TRBV28 and TRBJ2-2, with TRBD2 matching over 8 bases. This CDR3 has 15 amino acids. Germline V gene sequence: CDR1 MDHEN, CDR2 SYDVKM. Trimming took 8 bases from V and 1 from J; bases not matched to a gene: 6. CDR3 in DNA: TGTGCCAGCCTTGGACTAGCTCTGAACACCGGGGAGCTGTTTTTT. Its protein product is CASLGLALNTGELFF.

The rearrangement joins TRBV7-9 to TRBJ2-7; possibly TRBD1 for D (5 bases). The CDR3 has 16 residues. The V gene's germline CDR1 is SEHNR and CDR2 FQNEAQ (reference sequence). Trimming cost V 0 bases and J 0 bases, with 12 bases left between them. DNA of the CDR3: TGTGCCAGCAGCTTAGCGAACAGGATCCTCTCCTACGAGCAGTACTTC. It specifies CASSLANRILSYEQYF.

The chain is built from TRBV6-6 and TRBJ1-5; D gene unclear. The germline V and J ends were trimmed by 6 bases and 2 bases, with 8 bases remaining between them. The CDR3 contains 13 residues. Germline-derived CDR1 and CDR2 are MNHNY and SVGAGI (reference sequence). CDR3 DNA sequence: TGTGCCAGCAGATCGGCCCGCAATCAGCCCCAGCATTTT. It is translated as CASRSARNQPQHF.

This clonotype was recorded a few times. CDR3 in DNA: TGTGCCAGCAGCACAGGGTTGGGATCGACAGATACGCAGTATTTT. It yields the protein CASSTGLGSTDTQYF. The chain couples TRBV13 to TRBJ2-3, with D possibly matching TRBD1 (6 bases). V was cut by 5 bases and J by 3 bases, with 15 bases left in between. The CDR3 has 15 amino acids. Per germline, CDR1 PRHDT and CDR2 FYEKMQ (reference sequence).